The clone carrying this T cell receptor beta chain was detected a few times. The antigen is not known. The germline gives CDR1 KGHDR, CDR2 SFDVKD. The CDR3 totals 17 residues. V was cut by 4 bases and J by 2 bases, with 14 bases left in between. The data derive from a study of blood T cells in healthy people across ages. Study overall: Template switching recovered approximately one barcoded beta molecule for every two T cells. Study observations and caveats: CMV infection status of these donors was not known. Naive T cell percentage and TCR beta diversity correlated strongly.

Donors ranged from about 6 to 95 years old and were healthy Caucasians in Russia. Alongside a J-beta primer mix, a sample-barcoded 5' primer served in a second PCR lasting about 7 to 12 cycles. TCRdb passed the 5' RACE reads through MiXCR, listing each CDR3 protein once. There are under 2,000,000 distinct CDR3 sequences in the sample; about 50% occur only once, and 2.1% lies in the top ten. Material for sequencing was blood. The chain links TRBV24-1 to TRBJ2-6, with D possibly being TRBD2 (7 bases). The receptor's source is a woman aged 40 to 50 in good health. The CDR3 here is CATSDPIGGPGANVLTF. The CDR3 nucleotides are TGTGCCACCAGTGACCCAATCGGGGGGCCTGGGGCCAACGTCCTGACTTTC.